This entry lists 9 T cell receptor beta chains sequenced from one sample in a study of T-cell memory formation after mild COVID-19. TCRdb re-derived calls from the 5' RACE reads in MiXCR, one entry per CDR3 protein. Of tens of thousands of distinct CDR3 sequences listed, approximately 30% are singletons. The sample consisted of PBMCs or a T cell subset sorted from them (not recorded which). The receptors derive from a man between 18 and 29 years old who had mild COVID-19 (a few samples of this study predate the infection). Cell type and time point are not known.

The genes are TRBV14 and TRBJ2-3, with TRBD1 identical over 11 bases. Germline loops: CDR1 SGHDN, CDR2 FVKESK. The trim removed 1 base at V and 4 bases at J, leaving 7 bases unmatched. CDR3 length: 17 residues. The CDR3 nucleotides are TGTGCCAGCAGCCAAGTCAGGACAGGGGGCGCCGCAGATACGCAGTATTTT. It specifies CASSQVRTGGAADTQYF.

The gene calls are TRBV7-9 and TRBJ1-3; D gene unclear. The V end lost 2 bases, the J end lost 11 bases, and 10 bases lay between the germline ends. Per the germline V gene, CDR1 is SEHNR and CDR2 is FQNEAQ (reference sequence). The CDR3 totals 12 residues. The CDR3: CASSLPGFAIYF. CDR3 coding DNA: TGTGCCAGCAGCTTACCCGGCTTCGCCATATATTTT.

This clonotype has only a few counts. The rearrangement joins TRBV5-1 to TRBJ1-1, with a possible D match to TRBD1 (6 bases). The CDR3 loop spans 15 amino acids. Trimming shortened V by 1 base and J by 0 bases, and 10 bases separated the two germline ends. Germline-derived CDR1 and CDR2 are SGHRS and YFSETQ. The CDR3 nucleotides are TGCGCCAGCAGCTTGACAGGGACCCTGAACACTGAAGCTTTCTTT. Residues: CASSLTGTLNTEAFF.

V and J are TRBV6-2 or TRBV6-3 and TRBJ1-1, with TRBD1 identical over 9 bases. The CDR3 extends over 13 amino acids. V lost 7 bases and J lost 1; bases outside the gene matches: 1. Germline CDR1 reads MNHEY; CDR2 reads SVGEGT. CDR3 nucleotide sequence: TGTGCCAGCACGGGACAGGGGAACACTGAAGCTTTCTTT. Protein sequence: CASTGQGNTEAFF.

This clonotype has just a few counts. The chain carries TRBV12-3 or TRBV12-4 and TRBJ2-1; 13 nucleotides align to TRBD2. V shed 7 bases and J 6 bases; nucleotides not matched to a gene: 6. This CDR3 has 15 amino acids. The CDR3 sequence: CASTLTSGGINEQFF. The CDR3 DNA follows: TGTGCCAGCACCTTGACTAGCGGGGGGATCAATGAGCAGTTCTTC.

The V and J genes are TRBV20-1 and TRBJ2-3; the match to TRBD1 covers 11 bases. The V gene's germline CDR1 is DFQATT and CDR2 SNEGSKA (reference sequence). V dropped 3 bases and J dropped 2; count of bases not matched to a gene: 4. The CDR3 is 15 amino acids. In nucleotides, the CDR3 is TGCAGTGCTAGGGGGGACAGGGGGAACACAGATACGCAGTATTTT. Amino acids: CSARGDRGNTDTQYF.

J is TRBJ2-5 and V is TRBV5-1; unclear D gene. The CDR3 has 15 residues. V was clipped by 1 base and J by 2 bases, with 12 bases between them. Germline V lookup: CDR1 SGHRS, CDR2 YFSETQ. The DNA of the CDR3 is TGCGCCAGCAGCTTGAGTCTCTCGGCTCAAGAGACCCAGTACTTC. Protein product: CASSLSLSAQETQYF.

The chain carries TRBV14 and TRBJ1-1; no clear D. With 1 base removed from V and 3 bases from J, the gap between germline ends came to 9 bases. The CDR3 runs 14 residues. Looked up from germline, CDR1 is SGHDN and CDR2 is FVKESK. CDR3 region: CASSQGGEHTEAFF. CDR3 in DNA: TGTGCCAGCAGCCAAGGAGGTGAACACACTGAAGCTTTCTTT.

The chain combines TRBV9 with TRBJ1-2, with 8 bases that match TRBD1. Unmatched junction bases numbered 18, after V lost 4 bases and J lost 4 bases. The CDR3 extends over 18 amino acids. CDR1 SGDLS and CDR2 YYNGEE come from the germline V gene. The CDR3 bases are TGTGCCAGCAGCCAGGAGGTGACAGGGGCCGGAAGCGTCTATGGCTACACCTTC. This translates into CASSQEVTGAGSVYGYTF.